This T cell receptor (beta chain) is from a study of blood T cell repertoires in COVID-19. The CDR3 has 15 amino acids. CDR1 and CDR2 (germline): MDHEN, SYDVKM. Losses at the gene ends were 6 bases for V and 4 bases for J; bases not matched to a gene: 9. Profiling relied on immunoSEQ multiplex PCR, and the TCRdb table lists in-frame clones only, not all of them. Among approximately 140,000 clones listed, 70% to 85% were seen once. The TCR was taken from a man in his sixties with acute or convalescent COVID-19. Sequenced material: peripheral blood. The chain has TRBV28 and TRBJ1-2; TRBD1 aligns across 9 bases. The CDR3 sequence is CASRHGTGRSYGYTF. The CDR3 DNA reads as TGTGCCAGCAGGCATGGGACAGGGAGGAGCTATGGCTACACCTTC.